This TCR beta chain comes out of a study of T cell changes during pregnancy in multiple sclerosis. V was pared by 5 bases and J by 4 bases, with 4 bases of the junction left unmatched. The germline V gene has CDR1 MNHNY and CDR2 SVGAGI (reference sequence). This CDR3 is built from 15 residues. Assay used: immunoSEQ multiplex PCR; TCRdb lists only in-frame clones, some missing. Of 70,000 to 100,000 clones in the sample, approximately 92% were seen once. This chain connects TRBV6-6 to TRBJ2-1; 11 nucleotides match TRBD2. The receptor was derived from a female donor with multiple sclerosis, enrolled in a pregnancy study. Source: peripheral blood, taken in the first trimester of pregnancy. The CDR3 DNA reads TGTGCCAGCAGTCGGGGACTAGCGGAGTACAATGAGCAGTTCTTC. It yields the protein CASSRGLAEYNEQFF.